Presented here are 7 T cell receptor beta chains from one specimen sequenced in a study of blood T cells in healthy people across ages. Together with a sample-barcoded 5' primer, a J-beta primer mix was included in a second PCR lasting roughly 6 to 12 cycles. TCRdb redid the calling of the 5' RACE reads with MiXCR, one entry per CDR3 protein. Of about 1.1 million distinct CDR3 sequences in the sample, about two fifths were seen once. The sample consisted of blood. Receptor source: a man younger than 30 in good health.

This rearrangement joins TRBV5-1 to TRBJ1-2; TRBD1 agrees at 9 bases. The CDR3 is made up of 18 amino acids. Germline CDR1 is SGHRS and CDR2 is YFSETQ. V dropped 7 bases and J dropped 1; count of bases not matched to a gene: 17. CDR3: CASCPFRDRELDNYGYTF. The CDR3 DNA reads as TGCGCCAGCTGCCCTTTCCGGGACAGGGAGCTTGATAACTATGGCTACACCTTC.

The sample holds many counts of this clonotype. The rearrangement links TRBV29-1 to TRBJ2-5; no reliable D call. This CDR3 is built from 10 residues. The V end was cut by 4 bases, the J end by 4 bases, with 4 bases between. The germline CDR1 and CDR2 sequences are SQVTM and ANQGSEA. CDR3 sequence (DNA): TGCAGCGTTGTCGGAGAGACCCAGTACTTC. It encodes CSVVGETQYF.

This clonotype was detected once. The rearrangement joins TRBV7-2 to TRBJ2-3; 7 bases map to TRBD2. V lost 4 bases and J lost 3; bases outside the gene matches: 7. The CDR3 covers 15 residues. Germline CDR1 SGHTA, CDR2 FQGNSA. CDR3: CASSSPGGMTDTQYF. CDR3 nucleotide sequence: TGTGCCAGCAGCTCCCCGGGGGGAATGACAGATACGCAGTATTTT.

This clonotype was seen only a few times. The V gene is TRBV5-1, the J gene TRBJ1-1; the D is unclear. CDR1 is SGHRS, CDR2 YFSETQ, per germline. CDR3 size: 18 residues. V lost 0 bases and J 0 bases, leaving 18 bases between the germline ends. The CDR3 here is CASSLGVLGLVMNTEAFF. The CDR3 DNA is TGCGCCAGCAGCTTGGGGGTGCTTGGATTGGTCATGAACACTGAAGCTTTCTTT.

This clonotype appeared a single time. The V call is TRBV29-1, the J call TRBJ2-1; D may correspond to TRBD1 or TRBD2 (5 bases each). Germline V lookup: CDR1 SQVTM, CDR2 ANQGSEA. CDR3 length equals 18 residues. The V gene lost 4 bases and the J gene lost 0 bases, with 22 bases spanning the gap. The CDR3 region has the DNA TGCAGCGTTGGGGGACCTCTATCCCGGGTGAGCTCCTACAATGAGCAGTTCTTC. Translating it yields CSVGGPLSRVSSYNEQFF.

There are a few counts of this clonotype. V usage is TRBV12-3 or TRBV12-4 and J usage is TRBJ1-1; TRBD1 matches at 11 bases. The V segment lost 6 bases and the J segment 1 base; nucleotides outside the gene matches: 4. The CDR3 covers 15 residues. Here the CDR3 reads CASRTGQGGNTEAFF. In DNA, the CDR3 is TGTGCCAGCAGGACGGGACAGGGGGGGAACACTGAAGCTTTCTTT.

The rearrangement links TRBV7-2 to TRBJ2-3, with 10 bases that match TRBD2. The CDR3 sequence is 15 residues long. Germline CDR1 and CDR2: SGHTA and FQGNSA. The junction had 4 bases not matched to a gene; V was cut back by 4 bases and J by 3 bases. In DNA form, the CDR3 reads TGTGCCAGCAGCTCTCAGCGGGGGGGGACAGATACGCAGTATTTT. Protein sequence: CASSSQRGGTDTQYF. The full variable domain, its missing parts supplied by reference TRBV7-2 and TRBJ2-3, is GAGVSQSPSNKVTEKGKDVELRCDPISGHTALYWYRQSLGQGLEFLIYFQGNSAPDKSGLPSDRFSAERTGGSVSTLTIQRTQQEDSAVYLCASSSQRGGTDTQYFGPGTRLTVL.